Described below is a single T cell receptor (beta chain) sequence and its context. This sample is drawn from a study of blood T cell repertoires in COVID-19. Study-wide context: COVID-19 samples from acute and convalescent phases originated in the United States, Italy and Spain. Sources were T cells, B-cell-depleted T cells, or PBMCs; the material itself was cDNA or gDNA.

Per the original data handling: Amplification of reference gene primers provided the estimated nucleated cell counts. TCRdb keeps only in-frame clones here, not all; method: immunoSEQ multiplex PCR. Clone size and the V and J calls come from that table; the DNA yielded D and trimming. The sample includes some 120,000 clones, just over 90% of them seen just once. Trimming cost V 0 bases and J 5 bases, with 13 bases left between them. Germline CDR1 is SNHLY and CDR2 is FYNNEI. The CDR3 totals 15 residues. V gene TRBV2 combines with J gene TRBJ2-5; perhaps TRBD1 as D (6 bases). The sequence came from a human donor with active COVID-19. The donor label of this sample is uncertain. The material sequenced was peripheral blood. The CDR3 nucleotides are TGTGCCAGCAGTGAAGCCACAGGGTCGTTTGAGACCCAGTACTTC. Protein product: CASSEATGSFETQYF.